This T cell receptor beta chain was obtained from a study of blood T cell repertoires in COVID-19. Study-level background: The United States, Italy and Spain supplied acute and convalescent COVID-19 samples. PBMCs, B-cell-depleted T cells, or T cells were the source of the cDNA or gDNA that made up the material.

V shed 5 bases and J 4 bases; nucleotides not matched to a gene: 6. The CDR3 runs 16 residues. The germline V gene has CDR1 SGHAT and CDR2 FQNNGV. Everyone who took part was about 18 to 90 years old, and they came from 20 to 25 US areas. Self-reported history from a screening survey and questionnaire set each donor's cohort. The data were produced by immunoSEQ multiplex PCR, yet TCRdb's version contains in-frame clones alone and is incomplete. Of around 300,000 clones listed, about 90% were seen once; the top ten hold around 4.4%. V is TRBV11-2 and J is TRBJ2-2; 11 bases map to TRBD1. The sequence was obtained from a woman aged 18 to 35 with acute COVID-19. Sequenced sample: PBMCs or T cells enriched from blood (not recorded which). CDR3 in DNA: TGTGCCAGCAGCAGAGCCGGGACAGGGGGCACCGGGGAGCTGTTTTTT. The encoded protein is CASSRAGTGGTGELFF.